This T cell receptor (beta chain) comes out of a study of radiotherapy plus CTLA-4 blockade in lung cancer. Germline CDR1 is KGHSH and CDR2 is LQKENI. The CDR3 is 14 amino acids. Deletions cut 5 bases from V and 6 bases from J, with 14 bases between. Here immunoSEQ multiplex PCR was the method, and the copy in TCRdb shows in-frame clones only, minus some. The sample has roughly 50,000 clones; 70% to 90% are singletons. The genes are TRBV18 and TRBJ1-5; D is perhaps TRBD1 (5 bases). This sequence was found in a human donor with non-small cell lung cancer that progressed on radiotherapy plus ipilimumab. Some clones in this sample may be carry-over from other donors' samples. Sequencing used peripheral blood, obtained from a patient treated with radiotherapy plus ipilimumab. CDR3 in DNA: TGTGCCAGCTCAATTGACAGTGTCTTTCAGCCCCAGCATTTT. Translated: CASSIDSVFQPQHF.